In its sample, the clone carrying this TCR beta chain ranks as medium-sized. Its antigen is still unknown. V was clipped by 7 bases and J by 1 base, with 11 bases between them. The CDR3 has 15 amino acids. Germline assignment: CDR1 MNHEY and CDR2 SVGEGT. These data come from a study of naive and memory T cell subsets. Both TRBC1 and TRBC2 were covered by a beta constant-region primer of two equimolar oligonucleotides. Ligated cDNA was amplified by four rounds of PCR with nested alpha and beta constant-region primers and SP2. A 12-nucleotide UMI and the SP2 primer were added to the cDNA 3' end by oligonucleotide ligation. TCRdb recomputed calls from the UMI-ligation and nested PCR reads with MiXCR, one row per CDR3 protein. The data hold 15,000 or so distinct CDR3 sequences, with roughly 8.7% observed a single time. Broader study findings: In naive cells, over 95% of TCR sequences were seen only once.

After the first PCR, alpha and beta chain libraries were processed separately. Four subsets defined by CD45RA and CD27 were sorted after CD3, CD4, CD8 and live/dead staining. This sequence originates from a human donor in good health. This sequence joins TRBV6-2 or TRBV6-3 and TRBJ2-6, with a tentative D call TRBD2 (6 bases). Material for sequencing was central memory CD8+ T cells from blood. CDR3 nucleotide sequence: TGTGCCAGCACCCACGGGAGTTCTGGGGCCAACGTCCTGACTTTC. This encodes CASTHGSSGANVLTF.